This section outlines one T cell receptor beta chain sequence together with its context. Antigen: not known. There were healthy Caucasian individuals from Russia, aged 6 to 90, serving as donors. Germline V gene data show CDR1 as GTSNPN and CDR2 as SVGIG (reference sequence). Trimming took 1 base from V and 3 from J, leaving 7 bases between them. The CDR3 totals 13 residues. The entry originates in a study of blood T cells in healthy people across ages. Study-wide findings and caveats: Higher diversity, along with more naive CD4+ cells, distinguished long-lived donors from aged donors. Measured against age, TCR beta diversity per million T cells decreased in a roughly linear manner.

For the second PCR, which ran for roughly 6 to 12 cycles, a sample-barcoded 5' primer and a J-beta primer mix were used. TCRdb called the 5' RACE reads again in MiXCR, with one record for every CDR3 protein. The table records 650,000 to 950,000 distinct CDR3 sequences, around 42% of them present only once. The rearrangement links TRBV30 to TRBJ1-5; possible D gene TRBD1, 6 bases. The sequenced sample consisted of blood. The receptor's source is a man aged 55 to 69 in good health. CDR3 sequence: CAWSGDNNQPQHF. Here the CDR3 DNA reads TGTGCCTGGAGTGGGGACAACAATCAGCCCCAGCATTTT.